This passage covers 18 T cell receptor beta chains from one sample sequenced in a study of siplizumab effects on memory and regulatory T cells. Profiled with immunoSEQ multiplex PCR; TCRdb holds only in-frame clones, not every one. The data hold 95,000 to 100,000 clones, with over 90% observed a single time. Sequences were obtained from non-Treg CD4+ T cells sorted from blood. The receptors come from a human donor in good health.

J is TRBJ2-5 and V is TRBV6-5, with D hard to call. Germline assignment: CDR1 MNHEY and CDR2 SVGAGI. The CDR3 covers 13 residues. V was cut by 2 bases and J by 2 bases, with 6 bases left in between. The CDR3 coding sequence is TGTGCCAGCAGTTACCGGGCTCAAGAGACCCAGTACTTC. This translates into CASSYRAQETQYF.

The chain carries TRBV7-2 and TRBJ2-7, with 14 bases identical to TRBD2. Trimming cost V 5 bases and J 5 bases; bases outside gene matches: 5. Looked up from germline, CDR1 is SGHTA and CDR2 is FQGNSA. The CDR3 sequence is 15 residues long. CDR3 sequence (DNA): TGTGCCAGCAGCCCCCGGACTAGCGGGAGGAACGAGCAGTACTTC. Translation: CASSPRTSGRNEQYF.

This chain connects TRBV5-1 to TRBJ1-1; TRBD1 aligns across 8 bases. This CDR3 comprises 12 residues. Germline values: CDR1 SGHRS, CDR2 YFSETQ. With 0 bases clipped from V and 10 bases from J, the junction kept 2 bases outside the gene matches. The CDR3 region is CASSLGGQVAFF. As DNA, the CDR3 is TGCGCCAGCAGCTTGGGGGGACAGGTAGCTTTCTTT.

The chain has TRBV10-3 and TRBJ2-2, with TRBD1 matching 9 bases. The CDR3 loop spans 16 amino acids. Germline V gene data show CDR1 as ENHRY and CDR2 as SYGVKD. The junction had 7 bases not matched to a gene; V was cut back by 5 bases and J by 3 bases. As DNA, the CDR3 is TGTGCCATCAGTAGCCCCCGGGACAGGGACACCGGGGAGCTGTTTTTT. Its translation is CAISSPRDRDTGELFF.

The rearrangement joins TRBV5-6 to TRBJ1-2, with TRBD1 matching 9 bases. The ends lost 3 bases at V and 5 bases at J; junction bases unmatched: 8. This CDR3 is 15 amino acids long. CDR1 SGHDT and CDR2 YYEEEE come from the germline V gene. CDR3 residues: CASSWMGQGAYGYTF. The CDR3 DNA sequence: TGTGCCAGCAGCTGGATGGGACAGGGTGCGTATGGCTACACCTTC.

The V and J genes are TRBV5-1 and TRBJ2-1; no reliable D call. The CDR3 length is 14 residues. Germline CDR1 reads SGHRS; CDR2 reads YFSETQ. V shed 1 base and J shed 7 bases, with 12 bases lying between them. CDR3 sequence (DNA): TGCGCCAGCAGCTTGAGGCAGGAGTCAAATGAGCAGTTCTTC. It encodes CASSLRQESNEQFF.

This chain uses TRBV11-2 with TRBJ2-7; TRBD2 agrees at 7 bases. The CDR3 covers 15 residues. Germline V CDR1 and CDR2: SGHAT, FQNNGV. The trim removed 3 bases at V and 3 bases at J, leaving 8 bases unmatched. The CDR3 nucleotides are TGTGCCAGCAGCTTCGAGCGGGACGCGTTCTACGAGCAGTACTTC. Translating gives CASSFERDAFYEQYF.

This clone was observed a single time. The chain employs TRBV19 and TRBJ1-5, with TRBD1 matching over 7 bases. From germline, CDR1 is LNHDA and CDR2 SQIVND (reference sequence). This CDR3 region has 14 residues. Trimming cost V 7 bases and J 5 bases; bases outside gene matches: 8. DNA of the CDR3: TGTGCCAGTACCAATACAGGGGTCCATCAGCCCCAGCATTTT. Protein product: CASTNTGVHQPQHF.

This chain joins TRBV5-1 and TRBJ1-5; no definite D call. V gave up 0 bases and J gave up 2 bases, with 9 bases separating them. CDR3 length: 15 residues. Germline CDR1 SGHRS, CDR2 YFSETQ. As DNA, the CDR3 is TGCGCCAGCAGCTTGGATGCAGGACGCAATCAGCCCCAGCATTTT. Translating it yields CASSLDAGRNQPQHF.

The V and J genes are TRBV5-6 and TRBJ1-5, with D perhaps matching TRBD1 (5 bases). This CDR3 contains 14 residues. V lost 2 bases to trimming and J lost 3 bases, with 9 bases between them. Germline V CDR1 and CDR2: SGHDT, YYEEEE. The CDR3 region is CASSFGTANQPQHF. In DNA, the CDR3 is TGTGCCAGCAGCTTTGGGACTGCCAATCAGCCCCAGCATTTT. The full variable domain, completed using reference TRBV5-6 and TRBJ1-5, is DAGVTQSPTHLIKTRGQQVTLRCSPKSGHDTVSWYQQALGQGPQFIFQYYEEEERQRGNFPDRFSGHQFPNYSSELNVNALLLGDSALYLCASSFGTANQPQHFGDGTRLSIL.

The chain is built from TRBV7-2 and TRBJ2-3, with 8 bases that match TRBD2. The germline V gene encodes CDR1 SGHTA and CDR2 FQGNSA. With 3 bases clipped from V and 6 bases from J, the junction kept 8 bases outside the gene matches. This CDR3 has 15 amino acids. The CDR3 DNA is TGTGCCAGCAGCTTCAGCGGGAGCCCTGAGGATACGCAGTATTTT. Translating it yields CASSFSGSPEDTQYF. Full variable domain (outside the CDR3, taken from reference TRBV7-2 and TRBJ2-3): GAGVSQSPSNKVTEKGKDVELRCDPISGHTALYWYRQSLGQGLEFLIYFQGNSAPDKSGLPSDRFSAERTGGSVSTLTIQRTQQEDSAVYLCASSFSGSPEDTQYFGPGTRLTVL.

The chain recombines TRBV11-3 with TRBJ2-3, with D maybe TRBD2 (5 bases). This CDR3 contains 16 residues. V lost 5 bases and J lost 0, with 15 bases in between. Per the germline V gene, CDR1 is SGHNT and CDR2 is YENEEA. CDR3 sequence (DNA): TGTGCCAGCAGCCTCCGTAGCGCCTCTAGCACAGATACGCAGTATTTT. Its protein is CASSLRSASSTDTQYF.

The V gene is TRBV9, the J gene TRBJ2-7; TRBD1 aligns across 7 bases. The V segment lost 0 bases and the J segment 6 bases; nucleotides outside the gene matches: 12. CDR3 length: 16 amino acids. Germline V gives CDR1 SGDLS, CDR2 YYNGEE. CDR3 residues: CASSVEDRIVPIEQYF. Here the CDR3 DNA reads TGTGCCAGCAGCGTAGAGGACAGGATAGTTCCAATCGAGCAGTACTTC.

The rearrangement joins TRBV9 to TRBJ1-3, with D tentatively TRBD1 (6 bases). This CDR3 has 18 amino acids. CDR1 is SGDLS, CDR2 YYNGEE, per germline. V was cut by 3 bases and J by 4 bases, with 23 bases left in between. The CDR3 is CASSAGGADGQNGNTIYF. The CDR3, as DNA: TGTGCCAGCAGCGCCGGAGGGGCCGACGGACAGAACGGAAACACCATATATTTT.

The chain joins TRBV19 to TRBJ1-2; 9 positions agree with TRBD1. CDR3 length: 14 residues. The ends lost 6 bases at V and 5 bases at J; junction bases unmatched: 7. Germline V gene lookup returns CDR1 LNHDA and CDR2 SQIVND (reference sequence). The CDR3 loop reads CASSVQGARYGYTF. CDR3 in DNA: TGTGCCAGTAGCGTACAGGGGGCGAGGTATGGCTACACCTTC.

This sequence joins TRBV19 and TRBJ2-7; 10 nucleotides match TRBD2. The CDR3 sequence is 15 residues long. Looked up from germline, CDR1 is LNHDA and CDR2 is SQIVND (reference sequence). Losses at the gene ends were 5 bases for V and 0 bases for J; bases not matched to a gene: 4. The CDR3 region has the DNA TGTGCCAGTAGTCCCGCTAGCGGGAGCTCCTACGAGCAGTACTTC. Its translation: CASSPASGSSYEQYF.

The chain has TRBV13 and TRBJ2-7; 8 bases map to TRBD1. This CDR3 contains 13 residues. Trimming took 5 bases from V and 5 from J; bases not matched to a gene: 5. Germline V gives CDR1 PRHDT, CDR2 FYEKMQ (reference sequence). CDR3: CASSQWTGHEQYF. The CDR3 DNA sequence: TGTGCCAGCAGCCAGTGGACAGGGCACGAGCAGTACTTC.

This clone was recorded only once. The rearrangement joins TRBV7-9 to TRBJ1-4; the D is unclear. V shed 1 base and J shed 4 bases, with 16 bases lying between them. This CDR3 is built from 17 residues. Looked up from germline, CDR1 is SEHNR and CDR2 is FQNEAQ (reference sequence). CDR3 in amino acids: CASSLEWARINNEKLFF. In nucleotides, the CDR3 is TGTGCCAGCAGCTTAGAATGGGCACGGATAAATAATGAAAAACTGTTTTTT.